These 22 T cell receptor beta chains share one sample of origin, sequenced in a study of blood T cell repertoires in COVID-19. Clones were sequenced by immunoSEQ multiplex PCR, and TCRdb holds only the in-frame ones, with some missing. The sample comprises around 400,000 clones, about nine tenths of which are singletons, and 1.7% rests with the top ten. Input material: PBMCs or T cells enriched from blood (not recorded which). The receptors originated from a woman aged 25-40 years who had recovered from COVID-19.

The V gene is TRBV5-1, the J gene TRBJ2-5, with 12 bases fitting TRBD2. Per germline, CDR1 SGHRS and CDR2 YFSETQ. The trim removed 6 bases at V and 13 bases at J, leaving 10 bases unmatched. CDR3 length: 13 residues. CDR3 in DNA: TGCGCCAGCAACGACGGACTAGCGGGGAATGTGTACTTC. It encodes CASNDGLAGNVYF.

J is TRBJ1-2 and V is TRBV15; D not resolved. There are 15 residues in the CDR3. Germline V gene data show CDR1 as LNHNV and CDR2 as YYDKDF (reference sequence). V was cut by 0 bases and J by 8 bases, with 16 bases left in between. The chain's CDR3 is CATSRDLVLAGGYTF. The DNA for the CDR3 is TGTGCCACCAGCAGAGATTTGGTTCTAGCTGGCGGCTACACCTTC. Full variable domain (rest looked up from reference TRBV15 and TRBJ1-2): DAMVIQNPRYQVTQFGKPVTLSCSQTLNHNVMYWYQQKSSQAPKLLFHYYDKDFNNEADTPDNFQSRRPNTSFCFLDIRSPGLGDTAMYLCATSRDLVLAGGYTFGSGTRLTVV.

The CDR3 coding sequence is TGTGCCAGCAGCGGAGGACTAGCGAATTACAATGAGCAGTTCTTC. It encodes CASSGGLANYNEQFF. The chain joins TRBV11-2 to TRBJ2-1, with 9 bases fitting TRBD2. The junction had 6 bases not matched to a gene; V was cut back by 5 bases and J by 4 bases. The CDR3 has 15 amino acids. From germline, CDR1 is SGHAT and CDR2 FQNNGV.

CDR3 DNA: TGTGCCAGCAGTTTTCTCAGGCGACATGGCTACACCTTC. It specifies CASSFLRRHGYTF. This rearrangement joins TRBV12-3 or TRBV12-4 to TRBJ1-2; D call uncertain. This CDR3 region has 13 residues. Trimming shortened V by 3 bases and J by 6 bases, and 11 bases separated the two germline ends.

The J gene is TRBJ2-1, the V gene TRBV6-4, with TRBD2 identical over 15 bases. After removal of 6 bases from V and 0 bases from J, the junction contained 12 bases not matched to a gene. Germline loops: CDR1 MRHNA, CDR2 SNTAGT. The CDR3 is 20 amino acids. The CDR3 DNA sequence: TGTGCCAGCAGCGCTCCCGGGACTAGCGGGGGGCCGAGCTCCTACAATGAGCAGTTCTTC. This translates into CASSAPGTSGGPSSYNEQFF.

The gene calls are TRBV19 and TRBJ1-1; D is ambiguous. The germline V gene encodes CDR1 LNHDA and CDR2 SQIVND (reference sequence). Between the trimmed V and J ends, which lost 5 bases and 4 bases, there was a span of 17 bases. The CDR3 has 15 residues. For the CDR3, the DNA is TGTGCCAGTAGTCAGCAACACGGGTTGAGCACTGAAGCTTTCTTT. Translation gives CASSQQHGLSTEAFF.

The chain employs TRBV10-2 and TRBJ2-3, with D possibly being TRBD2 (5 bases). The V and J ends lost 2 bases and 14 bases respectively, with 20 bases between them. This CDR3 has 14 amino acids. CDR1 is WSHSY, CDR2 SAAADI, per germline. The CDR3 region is CASSETRRADPRYF. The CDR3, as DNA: TGCGCCAGCAGTGAGACAAGGCGGGCGGACCCGCGGTATTTT.

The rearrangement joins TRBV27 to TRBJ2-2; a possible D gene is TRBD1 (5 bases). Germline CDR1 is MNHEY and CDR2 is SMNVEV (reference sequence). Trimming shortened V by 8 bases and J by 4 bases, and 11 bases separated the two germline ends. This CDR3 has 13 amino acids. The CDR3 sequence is CASQGETTGELFF. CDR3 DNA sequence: TGTGCCAGCCAGGGCGAGACCACCGGGGAGCTGTTTTTT.

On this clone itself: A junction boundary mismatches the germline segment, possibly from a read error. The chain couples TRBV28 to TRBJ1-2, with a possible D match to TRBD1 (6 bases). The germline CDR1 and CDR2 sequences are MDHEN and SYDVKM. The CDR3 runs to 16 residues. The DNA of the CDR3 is TGTACCAGCAGTTCAGGGGCCGCTCGCCTTAACTATGGCTACACCTTC. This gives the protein CTSSSGAARLNYGYTF.

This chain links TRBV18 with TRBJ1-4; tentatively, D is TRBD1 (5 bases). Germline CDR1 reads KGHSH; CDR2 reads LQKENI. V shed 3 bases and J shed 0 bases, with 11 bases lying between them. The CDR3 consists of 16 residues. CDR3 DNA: TGTGCCAGCTCACCCGCGGGACGGACAACTAATGAAAAACTGTTTTTT. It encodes CASSPAGRTTNEKLFF.

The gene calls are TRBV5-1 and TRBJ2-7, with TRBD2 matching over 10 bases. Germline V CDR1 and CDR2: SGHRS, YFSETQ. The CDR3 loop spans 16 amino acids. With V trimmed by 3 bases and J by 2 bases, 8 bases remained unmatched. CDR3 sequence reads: CASSWKTSGEAYEQYF. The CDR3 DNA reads TGCGCCAGCAGCTGGAAAACTAGCGGGGAAGCCTACGAGCAGTACTTC. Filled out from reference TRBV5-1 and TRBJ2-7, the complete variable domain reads KAGVTQTPRYLIKTRGQQVTLSCSPISGHRSVSWYQQTPGQGLQFLFEYFSETQRNKGNFPGRFSGRQFSNSRSEMNVSTLELGDSALYLCASSWKTSGEAYEQYFGPGTRLTVT.

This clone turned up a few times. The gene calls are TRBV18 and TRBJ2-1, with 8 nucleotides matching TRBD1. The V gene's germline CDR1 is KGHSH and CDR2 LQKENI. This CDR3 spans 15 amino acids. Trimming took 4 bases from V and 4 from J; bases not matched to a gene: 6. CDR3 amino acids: CASSLTGGLYNEQFF. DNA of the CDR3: TGTGCCAGCTCACTTACAGGGGGTCTATACAATGAGCAGTTCTTC.

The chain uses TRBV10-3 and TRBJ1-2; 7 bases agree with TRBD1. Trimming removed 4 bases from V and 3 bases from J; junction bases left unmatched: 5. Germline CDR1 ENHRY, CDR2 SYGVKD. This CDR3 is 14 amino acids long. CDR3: CAISGQGDDYGYTF. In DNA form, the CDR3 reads TGTGCCATCAGTGGACAGGGTGACGACTATGGCTACACCTTC.

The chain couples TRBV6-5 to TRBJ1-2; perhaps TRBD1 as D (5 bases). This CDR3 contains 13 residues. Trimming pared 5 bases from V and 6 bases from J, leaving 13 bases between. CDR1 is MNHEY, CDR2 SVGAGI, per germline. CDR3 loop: CASSRKGNNGYTF. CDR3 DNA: TGTGCCAGCAGTCGAAAGGGGAACAATGGCTACACCTTC.

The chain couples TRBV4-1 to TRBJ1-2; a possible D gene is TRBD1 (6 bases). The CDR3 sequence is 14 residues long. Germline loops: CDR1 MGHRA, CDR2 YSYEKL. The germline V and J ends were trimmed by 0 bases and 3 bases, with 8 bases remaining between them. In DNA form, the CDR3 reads TGCGCCAGCAGCCAAGAACAGGGTGACTATGGCTACACCTTC. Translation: CASSQEQGDYGYTF.

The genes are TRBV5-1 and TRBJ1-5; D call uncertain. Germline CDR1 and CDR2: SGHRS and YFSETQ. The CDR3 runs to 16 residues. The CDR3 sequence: CAGAKGTTPSNQPQHF. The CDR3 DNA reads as TGCGCGGGAGCCAAGGGAACCACCCCTAGCAATCAGCCCCAGCATTTT.

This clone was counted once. Here the CDR3 reads CASSSSAGYNEQFF. DNA for the CDR3: TGTGCCAGCAGCTCCTCGGCAGGCTACAATGAGCAGTTCTTC. V usage is TRBV13 and J usage is TRBJ2-1; D call uncertain. The CDR3 spans 14 residues. Germline CDR1 and CDR2: PRHDT and FYEKMQ (reference sequence). The ends were cut back, 4 bases at V and 3 bases at J, with 10 bases in the middle.

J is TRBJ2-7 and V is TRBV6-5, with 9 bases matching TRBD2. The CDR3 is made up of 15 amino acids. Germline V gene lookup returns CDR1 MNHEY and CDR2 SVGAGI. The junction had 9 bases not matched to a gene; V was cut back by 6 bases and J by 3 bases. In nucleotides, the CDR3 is TGTGCCAGCAGACCTAGCGGGAACGTTATCTACGAGCAGTACTTC. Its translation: CASRPSGNVIYEQYF.

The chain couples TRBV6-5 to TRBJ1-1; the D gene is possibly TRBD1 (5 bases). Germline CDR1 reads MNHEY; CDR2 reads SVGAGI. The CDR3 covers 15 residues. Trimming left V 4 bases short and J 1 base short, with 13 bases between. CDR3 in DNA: TGTGCCAGCAGTTCCCACTCGGACAAGAACACTGAAGCTTTCTTT. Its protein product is CASSSHSDKNTEAFF.

In DNA form, the CDR3 reads TGCGCCAGCAGCTTGGAGGTCCAGGGACTTGTTCCTAATTCACCCCTCCACTTT. This translates into CASSLEVQGLVPNSPLHF. This chain uses TRBV5-1 with TRBJ1-6, with a weak D call TRBD1 (5 bases). Trimming stripped 0 bases from V and 6 bases from J, with 19 bases between. This CDR3 region has 18 residues. Germline V gives CDR1 SGHRS, CDR2 YFSETQ.

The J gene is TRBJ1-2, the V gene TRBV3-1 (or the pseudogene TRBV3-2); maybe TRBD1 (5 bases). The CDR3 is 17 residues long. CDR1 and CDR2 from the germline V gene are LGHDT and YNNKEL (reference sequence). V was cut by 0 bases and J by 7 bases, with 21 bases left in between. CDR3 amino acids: CASSQERIDGREGGYTF. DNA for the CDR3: TGTGCCAGCAGCCAAGAGAGAATAGACGGCAGGGAGGGTGGCTACACCTTC.

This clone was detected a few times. The CDR3 bases are TGTGCCAGCAGACTAGCGGGAGTGGGAACCGGGGAGCTGTTTTTT. Translation: CASRLAGVGTGELFF. This chain connects TRBV28 to TRBJ2-2, with 11 bases matching TRBD2. The CDR3 loop spans 15 amino acids. Germline CDR1 MDHEN, CDR2 SYDVKM. Trimming removed 6 bases from V and 5 bases from J; junction bases left unmatched: 5.